One sample yielded the 8 T cell receptor beta chains listed below, sequenced in a study of blood T cell repertoires in COVID-19. Data came from immunoSEQ multiplex PCR; TCRdb stores just in-frame clones and leaves some out. In the table there are about 110,000 clones, approximately 69% of which are singletons. Material: peripheral blood. The receptors come from a man older than 75 with acute or convalescent COVID-19.

The chain recombines TRBV11-2 with TRBJ1-4; the D is unclear. Germline assignment: CDR1 SGHAT and CDR2 FQNNGV. The CDR3 covers 14 residues. With 5 bases removed from V and 8 bases from J, the gap between germline ends came to 15 bases. The CDR3, as DNA: TGTGCCAGCAGCCTTAGTGGGAGAGGGGAAAAACTGTTTTTT. It encodes CASSLSGRGEKLFF.

The J gene is TRBJ2-1, the V gene TRBV10-3, with D tentatively TRBD1 (6 bases). CDR1 and CDR2 (germline): ENHRY, SYGVKD. The CDR3 contains 16 residues. V lost 6 bases and J lost 2, with 17 bases in between. DNA for the CDR3: TGTGCCATCAGCCCCCTCCCCCAGGGGACCTACAATGAGCAGTTCTTC. Translation gives CAISPLPQGTYNEQFF.

V gene TRBV5-6 combines with J gene TRBJ2-3; D possibly corresponds to TRBD1 (6 bases). The CDR3 has 13 amino acids. Germline V lookup: CDR1 SGHDT, CDR2 YYEEEE. V lost 1 base, J lost 4 bases, and 7 bases lay in between. CDR3 protein: CASSLQGPDTQYF. The CDR3 DNA is TGTGCCAGCAGCTTGCAGGGGCCAGATACGCAGTATTTT. The full variable domain, completed using reference TRBV5-6 and TRBJ2-3, is DAGVTQSPTHLIKTRGQQVTLRCSPKSGHDTVSWYQQALGQGPQFIFQYYEEEERQRGNFPDRFSGHQFPNYSSELNVNALLLGDSALYLCASSLQGPDTQYFGPGTRLTVL.

The chain's CDR3 is CASSLTGEQFF. CDR3 nucleotide sequence: TGTGCCAGCAGCTTGACTGGAGAGCAGTTCTTC. V usage is TRBV7-6 and J usage is TRBJ2-1, with D hard to call. The CDR3 runs 11 residues. Trimming shortened V by 3 bases and J by 10 bases, and 7 bases separated the two germline ends. Per the germline V gene, CDR1 is SGHVS and CDR2 is FNYEAQ. The variable domain in full, with the rest retrieved from reference TRBV7-6 and TRBJ2-1, is GAGVSQSPRYKVTKRGQDVALRCDPISGHVSLYWYRQALGQGPEFLTYFNYEAQQDKSGLPNDRFSAERPEGSISTLTIQRTEQRDSAMYRCASSLTGEQFFGPGTRLTVL.

V gene TRBV14 combines with J gene TRBJ2-7; TRBD2 aligns across 7 bases. Germline assignment: CDR1 SGHDN and CDR2 FVKESK. The CDR3 spans 14 residues. The V and J ends lost 5 bases and 0 bases, in that order; junction bases with no gene match: 4. DNA for the CDR3: TGTGCCAGCAGCTCAAGCGGGGTCTCCTACGAGCAGTACTTC. This gives the protein CASSSSGVSYEQYF.

This chain joins TRBV2 and TRBJ1-1, with a tentative D call TRBD1 (6 bases). V was shortened by 5 bases and J by 1 base, with 11 bases between the two germline ends. CDR1 and CDR2 from the germline V gene are SNHLY and FYNNEI. The CDR3 loop spans 14 amino acids. The CDR3 nucleotides read TGTGCCAGCAGTCCCCGGACAGCGAACACTGAAGCTTTCTTT. It translates to CASSPRTANTEAFF.

The chain uses TRBV12-5 and TRBJ2-7; TRBD1 might be the D (6 bases). CDR1 and CDR2 from the germline V gene are LGHNT and FRNRAP. V was shortened by 1 base and J by 7 bases, with 20 bases between the two germline ends. This CDR3 region has 16 residues. The CDR3 nucleotides read TGTGCTAGTGGTTTGGCCCAGGGGAACGTATATATAGAGCAGTACTTC. Protein: CASGLAQGNVYIEQYF.

The J gene is TRBJ2-5, the V gene TRBV7-9, with D unresolved. From germline, CDR1 is SEHNR and CDR2 FQNEAQ (reference sequence). V was pared by 5 bases and J by 1 base, with 8 bases between. This CDR3 contains 13 residues. The CDR3: CASSPDTQETQYF. The DNA of the CDR3 is TGTGCCAGCAGCCCCGACACCCAAGAGACCCAGTACTTC.